This record looks at one T cell receptor beta chain sequence and its context. Its specific antigen is unknown. Within one base of it there is no much larger clone, and no base qualities were kept. Collaborating institutions collected whole blood in K2EDTA tubes following their own protocols. For TCRbeta analysis, collaborators shipped samples as frozen whole blood, isolated PBMCs, or DNA extracted from either of those sample types. At the junction V is shortened by 3 bases and J by 4 bases, with 9 bases in between. Looking up the germline V gene yields CDR1 MGHRA and CDR2 YSYEKL. The CDR3, from cysteine to phenylalanine, totals 13 residues. The only DNA kept is the CDR3, 39 bases in frame from the first base. This entry comes from a study of blood T cell repertoires in COVID-19 (dated by TCRdb to between 2020 and 2021). For context, the study as a whole: Samples covering the acute and convalescent phases of COVID-19 were provided by collaborators in the United States, Italy and Spain. The samples were drawn from the first 160 participants of the ongoing ImmuneRACE study and from 1,200 or so subjects provided by 6 global collaborators. A de-identified subject ID, COVID-19 status, age in years and sex were almost always included in the sample metadata. The dataset comprised deeply sampled blood TCRbeta repertoires from subjects exposed to, actively infected with, or recovered from COVID-19. A freely available public database, intended as a resource for researchers studying the immune response to SARS-CoV-2, is where the repertoires were released. The prospective study material was composed of cDNA or gDNA derived from T cells, B-cell-depleted T cells, or PBMCs. Where HLA class I and class II types were available, the types were taken from metadata supplied by the sample provider, not from assay-based typing.

What the research found in general, with its limitations: Clinical and demographic metadata were provided uncurated, with the amount varying by source and participant.

TCRbeta CDR3 regions were amplified from genomic DNA by means of the immunoSEQ Assay, a bias-controlled multiplex PCR. The paper's processing steps were these. The number of nucleated cells in each sample was estimated by amplification of reference gene primers within the assay. Sequence reads were collapsed and filtered to measure the absolute abundance of every unique TCRbeta CDR3 rearrangement. For each sample, productive Simpson clonality was calculated as the square root of Simpson's diversity index over productive rearrangements. Entries here come from immuneACCESS through TCRdb and include only in-frame sequences with V and J called. Some clones fail to appear in such tables; in the studies checked, an unresolved V gene covers under half of the shortfall, and the cause of the remainder is unknown. The DNA was the basis for D and trimming; V, J and clone size are from that table. A total of some 23,000 clones appear in this sample, around 86% of them only once. Together, the top ten hold 60% of the sample.

The TCR sequence derives from a woman aged 80 or over with acute or convalescent COVID-19. The chain was built from TRBV4-1 and TRBJ1-2, with a weak D call of TRBD1 (5 bases match). Sequencing was carried out using peripheral blood. Here the CDR3 is given as CASSQRDSYGYTF. The DNA sequence is given as TGCGCCAGCAGCCAGCGCGACAGCTATGGCTACACCTTC.